This T cell receptor beta chain was identified during a study of blood T cell repertoires in COVID-19. Turning to the study itself: The origin of the acute and convalescent COVID-19 samples was the United States, Italy and Spain. T cells, B-cell-depleted T cells, or PBMCs supplied cDNA or gDNA.

Original processing methods: Amplification with reference gene primers provided the estimates of nucleated cell counts. Generated by immunoSEQ multiplex PCR, the TCRdb table keeps only in-frame clones and is missing some. V and J calls and clone size are copied from that table; D and trimming were computed from the DNA. Of tens of thousands of clones listed, roughly 87% are singletons. V dropped 6 bases and J dropped 2 bases, with 20 bases sitting between them. The germline CDR1 and CDR2 sequences are MNHEY and SMNVEV (reference sequence). The CDR3 length is 18 residues. The sequence was collected from a woman older than 75 with active or convalescent COVID-19. Sequencing was carried out using peripheral blood. The chain combines TRBV27 with TRBJ2-6; no clear D. CDR3 nucleotide sequence: TGTGCCAGCAGCCCCATTATAACTATATCGCCTGGGGCCAACGTCCTGACTTTC. This encodes CASSPIITISPGANVLTF.